A selection of T cell receptor beta chains follows, all from one sample in a study of CD8 T cells in Susac syndrome. TCRdb fed the immunoSEQ multiplex PCR reads into MiXCR, producing one record per CDR3 protein. The repertoire includes 150,000 to 180,000 distinct CDR3 sequences, approximately 96% of them detected once, and around 0.21% sits in the top ten. Sample: CD8+ T cells from PBMCs. The source is a human donor with multiple sclerosis. The CDR3 runs from the conserved cysteine through the conserved F or W. A D gene is named only where the DNA matches it firmly. A row's size may be missing; if present it is once, few, many or a size class.

D gene	V gene	clone size	J gene	CDR3 protein	CDR3 DNA
NA	TRBV20-1	NA	TRBJ2-7	CSARLLSSSYEQYF	TGCAGTGCTAGACTTTTATCGTCCAGCTACGAGCAGTACTTC
NA	TRBV27	NA	TRBJ2-7	CASSPTTGPYEQYF	TGTGCCAGCAGCCCAACGACAGGCCCCTACGAGCAGTACTTC
NA	TRBV27	NA	TRBJ1-5	CASSLPGGPQHF	TGTGCCAGCAGTTTACCCGGTGGGCCCCAGCATTTT
NA	TRBV20-1	once	TRBJ1-2	CSARSGEGMVTYGYTF	TGCAGTGCTAGAAGCGGGGAGGGGATGGTTACCTATGGCTACACCTTC
NA	TRBV20-1	once	TRBJ1-5	CSAVTRVSNQPQHF	TGCAGTGCTGTTACTAGGGTTAGCAATCAGCCCCAGCATTTT
NA	TRBV11-2	NA	TRBJ1-2	CASSPTSRSGYGYTF	TGTGCCAGCAGCCCAACGTCCCGGTCAGGGTATGGCTACACCTTC
NA	TRBV7-9	NA	TRBJ2-5	CASSLASGRETQYF	TGTGCCAGCAGCTTAGCGTCAGGGAGGGAGACCCAGTACTTC
NA	TRBV29-1	NA	TRBJ1-1	CSVEGPNYDATEAFF	TGCAGCGTTGAAGGACCAAATTATGACGCCACTGAAGCTTTCTTT
NA	TRBV30	NA	TRBJ2-2	CAWQQGRKLTGELFF	TGTGCCTGGCAACAGGGACGGAAGCTTACCGGGGAGCTGTTTTTT
TRBD1	TRBV30	once	TRBJ2-7	CAWSAGQVYEQYF	TGTGCCTGGAGCGCCGGACAGGTCTACGAGCAGTACTTC
NA	TRBV14	NA	TRBJ2-5	CASSLRRGQEETQYF	TGTGCCAGCAGCCTGAGGAGGGGGCAAGAAGAGACCCAGTACTTC
TRBD2	TRBV10-3	NA	TRBJ2-3	CATGRGVTDTQYF	TGTGCCACCGGGAGGGGGGTTACAGATACGCAGTATTTT
NA	TRBV4-3	NA	TRBJ2-7	CASSQGQGFEQYF	TGCGCCAGCAGCCAAGGTCAGGGGTTCGAGCAGTACTTC
NA	TRBV14	NA	TRBJ2-2	CASSQTWRVANTGELFF	TGTGCCAGCAGCCAGACCTGGCGGGTCGCGAACACCGGGGAGCTGTTTTTT
NA	TRBV28	NA	TRBJ2-1	CASSLLVGDNEQFF	TGTGCCAGCAGTTTATTGGTCGGGGACAATGAGCAGTTCTTC
NA	TRBV5-4	NA	TRBJ2-5	CASRDERETQYF	TGTGCCAGCAGGGATGAAAGGGAGACCCAGTACTTC
NA	TRBV15	NA	TRBJ1-1	CATSLRETVNTEAFF	TGTGCCACCAGCCTACGGGAGACGGTGAACACTGAAGCTTTCTTT
TRBD2	TRBV29-1	NA	TRBJ2-3	CSSRGGNTDTQYF	TGCAGTTCCCGGGGGGGTAACACAGATACGCAGTATTTT
NA	TRBV28	NA	TRBJ2-1	CASSWSNEQFF	TGTGCCAGCAGCTGGTCCAATGAGCAGTTCTTC
NA	TRBV7-9	NA	TRBJ2-6	CASSPPDSGANVLTF	TGTGCCAGCAGCCCCCCCGACTCTGGGGCCAACGTCCTGACTTTC
NA	TRBV4-1	NA	TRBJ2-1	CASSQGGVEQFF	TGCGCCAGCAGCCAAGGGGGTGTTGAGCAGTTCTTC
NA	TRBV20-1	NA	TRBJ2-1	CSGGTDYNEQFF	TGCAGCGGGGGTACCGACTACAATGAGCAGTTCTTC
NA	TRBV12-3/TRBV12-4	NA	TRBJ2-3	CASSSSNRGADTQYF	TGTGCCAGCAGTTCCTCCAACCGTGGTGCAGATACGCAGTATTTT
TRBD1	TRBV4-2	NA	TRBJ2-2	CASSLGQGDTGELFF	TGTGCCAGCAGCCTTGGACAGGGCGACACCGGGGAGCTGTTTTTT
TRBD2	TRBV6-2/TRBV6-3	NA	TRBJ2-3	CASSLEAGTSGGQSPDTQYF	TGTGCCAGCAGTCTGGAGGCCGGGACTAGCGGGGGCCAGTCGCCAGATACGCAGTATTTT
NA	TRBV4-1	NA	TRBJ2-7	CASSQFDEPTYEQYF	TGCGCCAGCAGCCAATTTGACGAACCTACCTACGAGCAGTACTTC
NA	TRBV11-2	NA	TRBJ2-2	CASSGSQGGLFF	TGTGCCAGCAGCGGCTCACAGGGTGGGCTGTTTTTT
NA	TRBV7-9	NA	TRBJ2-5	CASSPRQGTETQYF	TGTGCCAGCAGCCCCCGGCAGGGGACGGAGACCCAGTACTTC
TRBD2	TRBV20-1	NA	TRBJ2-5	CSARLATKETQYF	TGCAGTGCCCGACTAGCTACAAAAGAGACCCAGTACTTC
NA	TRBV9	once	TRBJ2-7	CASSTPRYEQYF	TGTGCCAGCAGCACCCCGCGCTACGAGCAGTACTTC
NA	TRBV29-1	NA	TRBJ2-7	CSVEGLQGGSGSYEQYF	TGCAGCGTTGAGGGTCTACAGGGTGGGTCAGGTTCCTACGAGCAGTACTTC
NA	TRBV29-1	NA	TRBJ2-1	CSVQGLPLALSYDEQFF	TGCAGCGTTCAGGGACTCCCGCTGGCGCTATCATACGATGAGCAGTTCTTC
NA	TRBV9	NA	TRBJ2-3	CASSVERMDTQYF	TGTGCCAGCAGCGTAGAGAGGATGGATACGCAGTATTTT
TRBD1	TRBV29-1	NA	TRBJ2-5	CSVEDRDRGWETQYF	TGCAGCGTTGAAGATCGGGACAGGGGTTGGGAGACCCAGTACTTC
NA	TRBV27	NA	TRBJ2-1	CASSFSSYNEQFF	TGTGCCAGCAGTTTCAGCTCCTACAATGAGCAGTTCTTC
NA	TRBV20-1	once	TRBJ2-7	CSASWDTPYEQYF	TGCAGTGCTAGTTGGGACACTCCCTACGAGCAGTACTTC
TRBD1	TRBV29-1	NA	TRBJ2-7	CSVAGGGYEQYF	TGCAGCGTGGCAGGGGGCGGCTACGAGCAGTACTTC
TRBD1	TRBV9	NA	TRBJ1-1	CASSVNRWTGNTEAFF	TGTGCCAGCAGCGTAAACCGCTGGACAGGGAACACTGAAGCTTTCTTT
TRBD1	TRBV12-3/TRBV12-4	NA	TRBJ2-7	CASSQGQERRYEQYF	TGTGCCAGCAGCCAGGGACAGGAGCGACGGTACGAGCAGTACTTC
TRBD1	TRBV9	once	TRBJ2-7	CASSVAVDRGEEQYF	TGTGCCAGCAGCGTAGCTGTGGACAGGGGGGAAGAGCAGTACTTC
NA	TRBV14	NA	TRBJ2-2	CASKPRGGPGGGELFF	TGTGCCAGCAAGCCCCGCGGCGGGCCCGGGGGAGGGGAGCTGTTTTTT
TRBD1	TRBV29-1	NA	TRBJ2-7	CSVFRTGLYEQYF	TGCAGCGTTTTCAGGACAGGGCTCTACGAGCAGTACTTC
NA	TRBV10-3	NA	TRBJ2-7	CAINGGGSEQYF	TGTGCCATCAATGGGGGTGGGAGCGAGCAGTACTTC
TRBD2	TRBV20-1	NA	TRBJ2-7	CSARSAGDSYEQYF	TGCAGTGCTAGATCAGCGGGGGACTCCTACGAGCAGTACTTC
TRBD1	TRBV12-3/TRBV12-4	once	TRBJ2-2	CASSRQGNTGELFF	TGTGCCAGCAGCCGACAGGGGAACACCGGGGAGCTGTTTTTT
NA	TRBV19	NA	TRBJ1-1	CASSFLTGYTEAFF	TGTGCCAGTAGTTTCCTGACGGGTTACACTGAAGCTTTCTTT
NA	TRBV7-3	NA	TRBJ1-1	CASSLNSGKNTEAFF	TGTGCCAGCAGCTTAAACTCGGGGAAGAACACTGAAGCTTTCTTT